The sequence of this T cell receptor beta chain was determined in a study of glioma-infiltrating T cells. Amplification of TCR alpha and beta CDR3 regions from RNA used iRepertoire nested multiplex PCR. TCRdb reprocessed the multiplex PCR reads with MiXCR, giving one entry per CDR3 protein. The sample lists approximately 400,000 distinct CDR3 sequences; about 40% were seen once. General observations from the study: Gliomas, especially low-grade, showed above-expected tissue-blood divergence; non-neoplastic patients showed below. Shared blood CDR3 signature motifs marked patients with low tissue-blood divergence.

V dropped 2 bases and J dropped 6; count of bases not matched to a gene: 4. From germline, CDR1 is MNHEY and CDR2 SMNVEV (reference sequence). The CDR3 totals 14 residues. This clonotype is a singleton in its sample. Its antigen remains unknown. The chain recombines TRBV27 with TRBJ2-1; 7 nucleotides match TRBD2. This clonotype was obtained from a human donor with low-grade glioma or glioblastoma, undergoing nonglioma brain surgery, or in good health (not recorded which). The material sequenced was glioma tissue, nonneoplastic brain tissue, or PBMCs (not recorded which). The DNA for the CDR3 is TGTGCCAGCAGTTTACGCGGGAGTTCCAATGAGCAGTTCTTC. Translated: CASSLRGSSNEQFF.